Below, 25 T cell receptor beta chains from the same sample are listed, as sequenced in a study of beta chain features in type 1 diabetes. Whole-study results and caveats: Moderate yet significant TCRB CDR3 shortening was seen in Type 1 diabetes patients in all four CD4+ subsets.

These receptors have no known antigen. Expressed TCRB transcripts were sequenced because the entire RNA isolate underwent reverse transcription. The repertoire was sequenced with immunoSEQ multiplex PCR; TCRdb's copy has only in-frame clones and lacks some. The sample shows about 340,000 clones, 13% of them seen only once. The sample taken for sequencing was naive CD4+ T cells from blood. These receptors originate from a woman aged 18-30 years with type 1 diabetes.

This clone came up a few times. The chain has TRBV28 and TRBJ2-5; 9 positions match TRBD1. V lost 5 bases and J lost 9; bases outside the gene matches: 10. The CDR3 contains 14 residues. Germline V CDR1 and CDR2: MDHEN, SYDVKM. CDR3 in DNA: TGTGCCAGCAGTCCACCGGGACAGGGCGGGGCCCAGTACTTC. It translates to CASSPPGQGGAQYF.

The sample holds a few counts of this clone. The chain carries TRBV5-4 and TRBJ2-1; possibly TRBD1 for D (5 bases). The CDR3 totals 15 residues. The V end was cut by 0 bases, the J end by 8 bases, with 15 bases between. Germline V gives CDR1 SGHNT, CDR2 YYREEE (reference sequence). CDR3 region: CASSLEGPRRDEQFF. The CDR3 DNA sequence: TGTGCCAGCAGCTTGGAGGGGCCCCGAAGGGATGAGCAGTTCTTC.

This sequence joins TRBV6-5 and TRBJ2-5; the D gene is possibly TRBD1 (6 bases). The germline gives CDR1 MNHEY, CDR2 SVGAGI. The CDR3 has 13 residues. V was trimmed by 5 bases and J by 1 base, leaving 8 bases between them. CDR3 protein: CASSLQGQETQYF. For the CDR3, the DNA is TGTGCCAGCAGTCTACAGGGCCAAGAGACCCAGTACTTC.

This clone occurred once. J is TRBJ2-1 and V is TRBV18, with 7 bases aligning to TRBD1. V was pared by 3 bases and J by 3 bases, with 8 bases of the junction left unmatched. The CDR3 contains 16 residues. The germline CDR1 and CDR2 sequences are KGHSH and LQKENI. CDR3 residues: CASSPSDRVIYNEQFF. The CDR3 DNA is TGTGCCAGCTCACCGAGCGACAGGGTTATCTACAATGAGCAGTTCTTC.

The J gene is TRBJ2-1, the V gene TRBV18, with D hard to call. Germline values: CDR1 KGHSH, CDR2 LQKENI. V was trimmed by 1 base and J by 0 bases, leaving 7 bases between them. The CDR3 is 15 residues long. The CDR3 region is CASSPREDSYNEQFF. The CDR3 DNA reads TGTGCCAGCTCACCACGTGAGGACTCCTACAATGAGCAGTTCTTC.

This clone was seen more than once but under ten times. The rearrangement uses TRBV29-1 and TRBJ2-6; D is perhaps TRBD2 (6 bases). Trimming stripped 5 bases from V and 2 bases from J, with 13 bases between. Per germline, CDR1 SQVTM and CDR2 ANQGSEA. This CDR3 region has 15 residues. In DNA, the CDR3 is TGCAGCGTTTTCCACCCGGGGGCTGGGGCCAACGTCCTGACTTTC. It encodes CSVFHPGAGANVLTF.

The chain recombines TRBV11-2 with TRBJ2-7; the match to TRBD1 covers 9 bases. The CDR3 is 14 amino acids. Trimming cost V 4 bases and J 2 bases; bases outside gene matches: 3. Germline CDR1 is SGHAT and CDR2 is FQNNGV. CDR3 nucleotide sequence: TGTGCCAGCAGCTCGGGGACAGGGCCCTACGAGCAGTACGTC. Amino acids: CASSSGTGPYEQYV.

CDR3 sequence: CASSSDAYQETQYF. The CDR3 coding sequence is TGCGCCAGCAGTTCAGATGCCTACCAAGAGACCCAGTACTTC. V and J are TRBV5-1 and TRBJ2-5; D is undetermined. In germline, CDR1 is SGHRS, CDR2 YFSETQ. V gave up 5 bases and J gave up 0 bases, with 11 bases separating them. The CDR3 extends over 14 amino acids.

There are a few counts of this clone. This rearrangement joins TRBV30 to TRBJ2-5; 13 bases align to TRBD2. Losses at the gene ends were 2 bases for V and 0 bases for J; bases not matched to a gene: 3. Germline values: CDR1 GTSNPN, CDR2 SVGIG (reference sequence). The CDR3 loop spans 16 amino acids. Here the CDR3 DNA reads TGTGCCTGGAGTAGGGGACTAGCGGGGTACCAAGAGACCCAGTACTTC. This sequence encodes CAWSRGLAGYQETQYF.

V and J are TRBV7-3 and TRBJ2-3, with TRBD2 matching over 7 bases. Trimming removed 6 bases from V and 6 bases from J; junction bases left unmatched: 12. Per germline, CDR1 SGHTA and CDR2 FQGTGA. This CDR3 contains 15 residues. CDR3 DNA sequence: TGTGCCAGCAGTTTTACAGGTCACGGGGGGGATACGCAGTATTTT. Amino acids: CASSFTGHGGDTQYF.

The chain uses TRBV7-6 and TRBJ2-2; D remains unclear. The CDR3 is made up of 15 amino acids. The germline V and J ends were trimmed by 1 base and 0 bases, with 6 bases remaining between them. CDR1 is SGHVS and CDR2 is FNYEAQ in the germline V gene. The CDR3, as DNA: TGTGCCAGCAGCTTAGTATATACGAACACCGGGGAGCTGTTTTTT. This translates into CASSLVYTNTGELFF.

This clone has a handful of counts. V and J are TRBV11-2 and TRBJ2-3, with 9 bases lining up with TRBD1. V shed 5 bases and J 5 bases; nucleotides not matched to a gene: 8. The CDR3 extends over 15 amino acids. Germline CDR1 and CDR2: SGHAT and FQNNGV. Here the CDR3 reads CASSATGTGIDTQYF. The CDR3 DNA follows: TGTGCCAGCAGCGCGACCGGGACAGGGATAGATACGCAGTATTTT. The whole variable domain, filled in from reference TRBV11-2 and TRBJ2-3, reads EAGVAQSPRYKIIEKRQSVAFWCNPISGHATLYWYQQILGQGPKLLIQFQNNGVVDDSQLPKDRFSAERLKGVDSTLKIQPAKLEDSAVYLCASSATGTGIDTQYFGPGTRLTVL.

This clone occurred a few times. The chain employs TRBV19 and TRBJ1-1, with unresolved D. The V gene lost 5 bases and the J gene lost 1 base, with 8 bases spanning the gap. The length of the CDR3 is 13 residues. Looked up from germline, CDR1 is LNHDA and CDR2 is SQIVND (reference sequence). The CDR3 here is CASSPRQNTEAFF. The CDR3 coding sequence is TGTGCCAGTAGTCCCCGACAGAACACTGAAGCTTTCTTT.

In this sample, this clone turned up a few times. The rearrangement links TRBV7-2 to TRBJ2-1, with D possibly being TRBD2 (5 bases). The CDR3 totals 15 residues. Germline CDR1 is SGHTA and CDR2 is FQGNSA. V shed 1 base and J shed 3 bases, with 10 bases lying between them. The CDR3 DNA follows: TGTGCCAGCAGCTTAGTGGGAGCCCGCTACAATGAGCAGTTCTTC. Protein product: CASSLVGARYNEQFF.

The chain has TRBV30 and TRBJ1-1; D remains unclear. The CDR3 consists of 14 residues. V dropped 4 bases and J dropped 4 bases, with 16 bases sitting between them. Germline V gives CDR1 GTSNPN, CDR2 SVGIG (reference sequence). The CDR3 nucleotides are TGTGCCTGGAAAGGTGCCCGAATAGCCACTGAAGCTTTCTTT. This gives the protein CAWKGARIATEAFF.

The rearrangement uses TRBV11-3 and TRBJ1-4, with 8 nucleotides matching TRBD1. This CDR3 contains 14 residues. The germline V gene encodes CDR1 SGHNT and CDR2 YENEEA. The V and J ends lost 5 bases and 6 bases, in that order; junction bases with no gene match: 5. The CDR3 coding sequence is TGTGCCAGCAGCGATACAGGGGGTGATGAAAAACTGTTTTTT. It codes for CASSDTGGDEKLFF.

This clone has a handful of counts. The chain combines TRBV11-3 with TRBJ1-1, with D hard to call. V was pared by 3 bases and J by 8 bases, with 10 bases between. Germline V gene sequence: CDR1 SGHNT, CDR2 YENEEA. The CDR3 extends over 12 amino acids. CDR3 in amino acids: CASSFGGIEAFF. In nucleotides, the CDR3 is TGTGCCAGCAGCTTCGGAGGGATAGAAGCTTTCTTT.

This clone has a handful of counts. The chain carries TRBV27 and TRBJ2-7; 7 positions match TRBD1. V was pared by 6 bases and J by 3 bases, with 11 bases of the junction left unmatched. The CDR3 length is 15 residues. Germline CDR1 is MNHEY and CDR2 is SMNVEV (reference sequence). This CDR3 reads CASSPTGSSYYEQYF. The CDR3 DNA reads TGTGCCAGCAGCCCGACAGGGTCCAGCTACTACGAGCAGTACTTC.

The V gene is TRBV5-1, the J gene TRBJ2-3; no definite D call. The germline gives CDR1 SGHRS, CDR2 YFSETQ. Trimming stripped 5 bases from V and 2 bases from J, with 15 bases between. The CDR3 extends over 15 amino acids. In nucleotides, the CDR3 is TGCGCCAGCAGTTTTGAGCCTAGTAACACAGATACGCAGTATTTT. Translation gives CASSFEPSNTDTQYF.

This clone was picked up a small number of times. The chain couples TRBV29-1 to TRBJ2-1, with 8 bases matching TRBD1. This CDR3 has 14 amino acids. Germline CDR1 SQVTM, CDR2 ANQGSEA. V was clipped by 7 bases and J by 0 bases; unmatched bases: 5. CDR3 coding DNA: TGCAGCGGATTTACAGGGGGCTCCTACAATGAGCAGTTCTTC. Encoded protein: CSGFTGGSYNEQFF.

CDR3 DNA sequence: TGTGCCACGGAAGGACTAGCGGGAACCATCGATGAGCAGTTCTTC. It yields the protein CATEGLAGTIDEQFF. V is TRBV7-9 and J is TRBJ2-1, with 12 bases identical to TRBD2. Germline V gives CDR1 SEHNR, CDR2 FQNEAQ (reference sequence). The V segment lost 10 bases and the J segment 8 bases; nucleotides outside the gene matches: 12. The CDR3 is 15 amino acids.

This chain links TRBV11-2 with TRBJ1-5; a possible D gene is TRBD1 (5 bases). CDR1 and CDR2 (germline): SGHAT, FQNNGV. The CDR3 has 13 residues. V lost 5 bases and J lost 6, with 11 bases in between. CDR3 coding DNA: TGTGCCAGCAGCATCCACCAGGGTCAGCCCCAGCATTTT. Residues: CASSIHQGQPQHF.

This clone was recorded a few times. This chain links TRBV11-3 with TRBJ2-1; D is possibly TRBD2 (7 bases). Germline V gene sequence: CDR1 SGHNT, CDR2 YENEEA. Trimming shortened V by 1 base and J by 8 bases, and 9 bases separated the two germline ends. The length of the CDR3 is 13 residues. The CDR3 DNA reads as TGTGCCAGCAGCTTAGGGGAGGGGGATGAGCAGTTCTTC. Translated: CASSLGEGDEQFF. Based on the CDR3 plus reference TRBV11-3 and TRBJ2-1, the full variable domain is EAGVVQSPRYKIIEKKQPVAFWCNPISGHNTLYWYLQNLGQGPELLIRYENEEAVDDSQLPKDRFSAERLKGVDSTLKIQPAELGDSAVYLCASSLGEGDEQFFGPGTRLTVL.

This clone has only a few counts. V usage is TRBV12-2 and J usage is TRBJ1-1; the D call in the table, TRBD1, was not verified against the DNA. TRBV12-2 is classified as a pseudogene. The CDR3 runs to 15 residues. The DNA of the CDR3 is TGTGCAAGTCGCTTAGGGGCAGGGCTGAACACTGAAGCTTTCTTT. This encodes CASRLGAGLNTEAFF.

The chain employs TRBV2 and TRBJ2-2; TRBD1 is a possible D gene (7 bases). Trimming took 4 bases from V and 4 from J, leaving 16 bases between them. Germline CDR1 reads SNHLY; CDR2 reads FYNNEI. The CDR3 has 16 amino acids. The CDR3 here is CASSVRGTETTGELFF. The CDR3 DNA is TGTGCCAGCAGTGTTCGCGGGACAGAGACCACCGGGGAGCTGTTTTTT.